The present T cell receptor (beta chain) was sequenced within a study of blood T cells in healthy people across ages (dated by TCRdb to the mid-2010s). In the study overall: In model experiments, roughly one uniquely barcoded TCR beta cDNA molecule per two T cells was captured by template switching. To track age-related changes in TCR beta repertoire diversity, the study relied on deep sequencing normalized with unique cDNA molecular identifiers. The study analyzed two additional independent replicas of 1 million unique cDNA reads from the same blood draw for two donors, one aged 18 to 30 and one aged 80 or older. To avoid experimental bias, donors of different ages were distributed randomly across sequencing lanes. The donors were split into four age groups: young (average around 15 years), middle-aged (nearly 40), aged (roughly 60) and long-lived (roughly 77).

Libraries were made using 5' RACE. Instrument used: Illumina HiSeq 2500. A second PCR of roughly 7 to 11 cycles was run with a J-beta primer mix and a sample-barcoded 5' primer. A unique molecular identifier was introduced onto each TCR beta cDNA molecule by a template-switch 5' adaptor carrying 12 random nucleotides. Each sample yielded at least 3 million CDR3-containing paired-end reads. All of the RNA was converted into first-strand cDNA using the Mint cDNA synthesis kit, with a TRBC-specific oligonucleotide serving as the primer. Following uracil-DNA glycosylase treatment, a first 18-cycle PCR with universal primers M1SS and BC2_uni_R was performed on all cDNA. The original methods were these. Each sample was normalized by randomly selecting 1 million high-quality reads, each carrying a distinct molecular identifier. Reads sharing molecular identifiers were discarded rather than binned into consensus sequences. CDR3 identification, clonotype clustering and error correction used MiTCR with a Q25 quality threshold and the strictest error-elimination algorithm. Lower-bound total TCR beta diversity was estimated with a nonparametric unseen species model using Euler transformation. Using fastp trimming at Q25 and MiXCR clonotype assembly, TCRdb reanalyzed the public sequencing data and kept in-frame beta chains. Identical CDR3 protein sequences are pooled into one entry, listed with their most common genes and DNA. The V and J calls shown here were made by TCRdb, not taken from the authors' results. In this sample the table shows hundreds of thousands of distinct CDR3 sequences, 60% to 80% of which occur a single time. In total, the top ten clones hold about 27% of the sample.

Concerning this clonotype itself: Its recognized antigen is unknown. Base-call qualities are not available, and no considerably larger clone is one nucleotide away.

The donors were under 40 Caucasian individuals from Russia, aged roughly 6 to 95 years, who were systemically healthy. About 10 milliliters of peripheral blood were drawn from each donor into EDTA-treated Vacutainer tubes. PBMCs were isolated by Ficoll-Paque density-gradient centrifugation, with at least 7 million obtained per sample. Total RNA, at least 6 micrograms per sample, was extracted from PBMCs with Trizol reagent. For every donor, an aliquot of PBMCs went through flow cytometry to measure the percentages of naive CD45RAhigh/CD27high T cells. Broader findings and caveats from the paper: Estimates of total diversity based on one million sequenced T cells were considered lower bounds and underestimates. Compared with the aged group, the long-lived group had more naive CD4+ T cells, fewer expanded clones and increased TCR diversity, a pattern suggesting age selection. Conclusive comparison of naive and antigen-experienced compartments was prevented by the profiling of bulk unsorted PBMCs. There was a strong correlation between observed TCR beta diversity and the percentage of naive T cells measured by flow cytometry. Because donor CMV infection status was unknown, age-related changes in expanded clonotypes were potentially confounded. Observed TCR beta diversity per million T cells fell roughly linearly with age, and a significant reduction was already apparent by age roughly 40.

Inclusive of the bounding cysteine and phenylalanine, the CDR3 is 14 residues long. Only the CDR3 DNA stays, 42 bases, in frame from base 1. The germline V gene specifies SGHRS as CDR1 and YFSETQ as CDR2. The chain is encoded by TRBV5-1 joined to TRBJ2-4, and 8 bases in between align with TRBD1. The last part of the DNA fits TRBJ2-7 better; the J call may be wrong. The clonotype comes from a man between 25 and 39 years old in good health. The specimen sequenced was blood. Read as DNA, the sequence is TGCGCCAGCAGCTGGGACTCAACAGGGGGCGAGCAGTACTTC. Its product reads: CASSWDSTGGEQYF.